The 26 T cell receptor beta chains below were found in one sample sequenced in a study of T cells after yellow fever vaccination. A single record per CDR3 protein comes from TCRdb applying MiXCR to the 5' RACE reads. The sample has about 310,000 distinct CDR3 sequences; 3.6% are singletons. Source: PBMCs, taken on the day of the yellow fever booster vaccination. The receptors stem from a man between 18 and 29 years old who received the YFV17D yellow fever vaccine.

V usage is TRBV6-5 and J usage is TRBJ2-4; 7 nucleotides line up with TRBD1. Germline V gene lookup returns CDR1 MNHEY and CDR2 SVGAGI. The CDR3 extends over 16 amino acids. V was clipped by 5 bases and J by 0 bases; unmatched bases: 7. For the CDR3, the DNA is TGTGCCAGCAGTAGGGGGACAGATATAGCCAAAAACATTCAGTACTTC. Translating gives CASSRGTDIAKNIQYF.

Only a few counts were recorded for this clonotype. This sequence joins TRBV7-2 and TRBJ2-7, with 11 bases lining up with TRBD1. This CDR3 is 16 amino acids long. The germline V gene has CDR1 SGHTA and CDR2 FQGNSA. The V gene end was trimmed by 5 bases and the J gene end by 0 bases; junction bases not matched to a gene: 6. CDR3 amino acids: CASSQGTGGVSYEQYF. Written as DNA, the CDR3 is TGTGCCAGCAGCCAGGGGACAGGGGGAGTCTCCTACGAGCAGTACTTC.

This clonotype appeared many times. This rearrangement joins TRBV4-3 to TRBJ1-6, with D possibly matching TRBD1 (6 bases). V lost 6 bases to trimming and J lost 6 bases, with 6 bases between them. The germline V gene has CDR1 LGHNA and CDR2 YSLEER. The CDR3 is 12 residues long. The CDR3 sequence: CASRQGNSPLHF. The DNA for the CDR3 is TGCGCCAGCAGACAGGGTAATTCACCCCTCCACTTT.

Only a few counts were recorded for this clonotype. In nucleotides, the CDR3 is TGTGCCAGCAGTAAGCAACAGGTCTACGAGCAGTACTTC. The encoded protein is CASSKQQVYEQYF. The J gene is TRBJ2-7, the V gene TRBV6-6, with D possibly TRBD1 on 5 matching bases. Germline values: CDR1 MNHNY, CDR2 SVGAGI (reference sequence). Trimming took off 5 bases at V and 3 bases at J, with 11 bases between the two ends. This CDR3 spans 13 amino acids.

This clonotype has just a few counts. The rearrangement joins TRBV7-6 to TRBJ2-2; TRBD1 might be the D (6 bases). Germline values: CDR1 SGHVS, CDR2 FNYEAQ. The CDR3 contains 12 residues. Between the trimmed V and J ends, which lost 6 bases and 7 bases, there was a span of 9 bases. CDR3 protein: CASRPGDGELFF. The CDR3 region has the DNA TGTGCCAGCAGACCAGGGGACGGGGAGCTGTTTTTT.

This clonotype was found many times. The V and J genes are TRBV3-1 and TRBJ2-1; 9 positions match TRBD2. The CDR3 runs 16 residues. Germline lookup yields CDR1 LGHDT and CDR2 YNNKEL (reference sequence). The trim removed 3 bases at V and 7 bases at J, leaving 10 bases unmatched. The CDR3 DNA reads as TGTGCCAGCAGCCATAGCGGGGGACTTATTCGGAATGAGCAGTTCTTC. Encoded protein: CASSHSGGLIRNEQFF.

The chain recombines TRBV18 with TRBJ2-7; D unresolved. This CDR3 region has 13 residues. CDR1 is KGHSH and CDR2 is LQKENI in the germline V gene. V lost 3 bases to trimming and J lost 2 bases, with 8 bases between them. CDR3 coding DNA: TGTGCCAGCTCACCTGCGACGACCTACGAGCAGTACGTC. This gives the protein CASSPATTYEQYV.

The chain combines TRBV13 with TRBJ2-6; perhaps TRBD1 as D (6 bases). The CDR3 runs 15 residues. Germline CDR1 PRHDT, CDR2 FYEKMQ (reference sequence). Between the trimmed V and J ends, which lost 4 bases and 4 bases, there was a span of 11 bases. CDR3 DNA: TGTGCCAGCAGCTCGACAGGTAGAGGGGCCAACGTCCTGACTTTC. It codes for CASSSTGRGANVLTF.

This chain links TRBV9 with TRBJ2-3; D possibly corresponds to TRBD1 (6 bases). The germline V gene encodes CDR1 SGDLS and CDR2 YYNGEE. Between the trimmed V and J ends, which lost 2 bases and 9 bases, there was a span of 7 bases. The CDR3 loop spans 11 amino acids. CDR3 sequence reads: CASSVGQTQYF. In DNA form, the CDR3 reads TGTGCCAGCAGCGTCGGACAGACGCAGTATTTT.

The chain is built from TRBV4-1 and TRBJ2-2; tentative D call: TRBD2 (5 bases). V was trimmed by 2 bases and J by 2 bases, leaving 9 bases between them. Germline V gene data show CDR1 as MGHRA and CDR2 as YSYEKL. CDR3 length: 15 residues. CDR3 in amino acids: CASSQTAANTGELFF. The CDR3 region has the DNA TGCGCCAGCAGCCAAACAGCGGCAAACACCGGGGAGCTGTTTTTT.

Many counts were recorded for this clonotype. The rearrangement uses TRBV7-2 and TRBJ1-1, with D possibly matching TRBD1 (6 bases). Germline assignment: CDR1 SGHTA and CDR2 FQGNSA. The CDR3 runs 14 residues. With 5 bases removed from V and 1 base from J, the gap between germline ends came to 11 bases. The CDR3 DNA reads TGTGCCAGCAGCCCTCGCAGGGGGAACACTGAAGCTTTCTTT. As protein: CASSPRRGNTEAFF. Full variable domain (rest looked up from reference TRBV7-2 and TRBJ1-1): GAGVSQSPSNKVTEKGKDVELRCDPISGHTALYWYRQSLGQGLEFLIYFQGNSAPDKSGLPSDRFSAERTGGSVSTLTIQRTQQEDSAVYLCASSPRRGNTEAFFGQGTRLTVV.

A few counts support this clonotype. The chain links TRBV5-5 to TRBJ1-5, with TRBD1 identical over 8 bases. V gave up 4 bases and J gave up 6 bases; unmatched junction bases: 6. This CDR3 contains 14 residues. Germline values: CDR1 SGHKS, CDR2 YYEKEE (reference sequence). The CDR3 region is CASSSDRGTQPQHF. The CDR3 coding sequence is TGTGCCAGCAGCAGCGACAGGGGCACTCAGCCCCAGCATTTT.

The sample holds many counts of this clonotype. J is TRBJ2-5 and V is TRBV4-3; TRBD2 agrees at 7 bases. CDR1 and CDR2 from the germline V gene are LGHNA and YSLEER. CDR3 length equals 15 residues. After removal of 4 bases from V and 1 base from J, the junction contained 6 bases not matched to a gene. The CDR3 sequence: CASSRSAGSQETQYF. In DNA form, the CDR3 reads TGCGCCAGCAGCCGATCAGCGGGGAGCCAAGAGACCCAGTACTTC.

Many counts were recorded for this clonotype. This chain links TRBV5-6 with TRBJ2-7; unclear D gene. V lost 4 bases and J 3 bases, leaving 11 bases between the germline ends. Germline values: CDR1 SGHDT, CDR2 YYEEEE. CDR3 size: 13 residues. CDR3 DNA: TGTGCCAGCAGCCTCCGGGCCAACTACGAGCAGTACGTC. It specifies CASSLRANYEQYV.

This clonotype was seen more than once but under ten times. V and J are TRBV6-6 and TRBJ2-7, with 11 positions matching TRBD1. The CDR3 runs 13 residues. Per germline, CDR1 MNHNY and CDR2 SVGAGI (reference sequence). The trim removed 6 bases at V and 7 bases at J, leaving 5 bases unmatched. CDR3 loop: CASRGQGVNEQYF. The CDR3 DNA reads as TGTGCCAGCAGGGGACAGGGGGTTAATGAGCAGTACTTC.

This clonotype was found many times. The chain links TRBV7-2 to TRBJ2-7, with 9 bases lining up with TRBD1. The CDR3 totals 13 residues. CDR1 SGHTA and CDR2 FQGNSA come from the germline V gene. V gave up 2 bases and J gave up 5 bases; unmatched junction bases: 1. The CDR3 DNA is TGTGCCAGCAGCTTAACAGGGGGCCACGAGCAGTACTTC. Protein sequence: CASSLTGGHEQYF.

This clonotype was seen ten or more times. The chain has TRBV6-5 and TRBJ1-1, with D possibly being TRBD1 (6 bases). The germline V and J ends were trimmed by 2 bases and 4 bases, with 17 bases remaining between them. Germline CDR1 and CDR2: MNHEY and SVGAGI. The CDR3 is made up of 16 amino acids. The DNA for the CDR3 is TGTGCCAGCAGTTACCGCTCAGCGGGGGCGCGCACTGAAGCTTTCTTT. It encodes CASSYRSAGARTEAFF.

CDR3 amino acids: CATSRDWTSGDTQYF. The DNA of the CDR3 is TGTGCCACCAGCAGAGATTGGACTAGCGGAGATACGCAGTATTTT. The chain joins TRBV15 to TRBJ2-3; 10 bases align to TRBD2. The CDR3 consists of 15 residues. J was trimmed by 5 bases and V by 0 bases; bases with no gene match: 2. The V gene's germline CDR1 is LNHNV and CDR2 YYDKDF (reference sequence).

This clonotype was detected many times. The chain carries TRBV20-1 and TRBJ1-4, with 8 bases matching TRBD1. The germline V gene encodes CDR1 DFQATT and CDR2 SNEGSKA (reference sequence). This CDR3 comprises 13 residues. V lost 6 bases to trimming and J lost 8 bases; unmatched junction nucleotides: 8. The CDR3 here is CSAVGQGREKLFF. The CDR3 coding sequence is TGCAGTGCCGTTGGACAGGGAAGAGAAAAACTGTTTTTT.

This clonotype came up many times. The V gene is TRBV7-2, the J gene TRBJ1-2, with 7 bases that match TRBD1. J lost 2 bases, V lost 10 bases, and 1 base had no gene match. The germline V gene has CDR1 SGHTA and CDR2 FQGNSA. The CDR3 loop spans 11 amino acids. As DNA, the CDR3 is TGTGCCACAGGGGGGAACTATGGCTACACCTTC. Its translation: CATGGNYGYTF.

This clonotype was observed many times. This chain connects TRBV9 to TRBJ2-2, with 9 positions matching TRBD2. The trim removed 0 bases at V and 4 bases at J, leaving 10 bases unmatched. The CDR3 has 18 residues. Germline CDR1 SGDLS, CDR2 YYNGEE. The CDR3 here is CASSVAFVRGGSTGELFF. The CDR3 nucleotides read TGTGCCAGCAGCGTAGCTTTTGTGCGGGGGGGCTCCACCGGGGAGCTGTTTTTT. Filled out from reference TRBV9 and TRBJ2-2, the complete variable domain reads DSGVTQTPKHLITATGQRVTLRCSPRSGDLSVYWYQQSLDQGLQFLIQYYNGEERAKGNILERFSAQQFPDLHSELNLSSLELGDSALYFCASSVAFVRGGSTGELFFGEGSRLTVL.

The chain uses TRBV5-1 and TRBJ1-2; the D gene is possibly TRBD1 (5 bases). V dropped 9 bases and J dropped 8 bases, with 17 bases sitting between them. This CDR3 is built from 12 residues. Per germline, CDR1 SGHRS and CDR2 YFSETQ. This chain's CDR3 is CANIKLRDGYTF. The CDR3 nucleotides are TGCGCCAACATCAAACTCAGGGACGGCTACACCTTC.

This clonotype appeared many times. The V and J genes are TRBV5-1 and TRBJ1-2; no reliable D call. The CDR3 consists of 14 residues. V was trimmed by 0 bases and J by 3 bases, leaving 9 bases between them. The V gene's germline CDR1 is SGHRS and CDR2 YFSETQ. CDR3 sequence reads: CASSLDAGDYGYTF. CDR3 in DNA: TGCGCCAGCAGCTTGGATGCCGGGGACTATGGCTACACCTTC.

Only a few counts were recorded for this clonotype. The chain employs TRBV20-1 and TRBJ1-5; the match to TRBD1 covers 7 bases. Germline V gene sequence: CDR1 DFQATT, CDR2 SNEGSKA (reference sequence). V lost 0 bases, J lost 2 bases, and 7 bases stayed unmatched. This CDR3 contains 16 residues. The chain's CDR3 is CSARDPRQGRNQPQHF. Here the CDR3 DNA reads TGCAGTGCTAGAGATCCCCGACAGGGTCGCAATCAGCCCCAGCATTTT.

In its sample, this clonotype was seen a few times. The V and J genes are TRBV11-2 and TRBJ1-2; the match to TRBD1 covers 9 bases. CDR3 length: 14 amino acids. The germline CDR1 and CDR2 sequences are SGHAT and FQNNGV. Trimming cost V 2 bases and J 7 bases; bases outside gene matches: 5. DNA for the CDR3: TGTGCCAGCAGCTTATGGGACAGGGACGGTGGCTACACCTTC. It codes for CASSLWDRDGGYTF. Combining the CDR3 with reference TRBV11-2 and TRBJ1-2 gives the whole variable domain EAGVAQSPRYKIIEKRQSVAFWCNPISGHATLYWYQQILGQGPKLLIQFQNNGVVDDSQLPKDRFSAERLKGVDSTLKIQPAKLEDSAVYLCASSLWDRDGGYTFGSGTRLTVV.

This clonotype was seen a handful of times. J is TRBJ1-4 and V is TRBV12-3 or TRBV12-4; D is unresolved. V lost 0 bases and J lost 8, with 16 bases in between. This CDR3 contains 16 residues. CDR3 nucleotides: TGTGCCAGCAGTTTAGCGCGGGTCATCGTTGGGGAAAAACTGTTTTTT. It is translated as CASSLARVIVGEKLFF.